Presented here are 7 T cell receptor beta chains from one specimen sequenced in a study of identical twins. TCRdb fed the 5' RACE reads into MiXCR, producing one record per CDR3 protein. In the table there are about 1.7 million distinct CDR3 sequences, about 31% of which are singletons. The sample comprised cord blood. Every receptor here comes from a newborn girl in good health.

In the case of this clonotype: An end of the junction does not agree with germline; a read error may underlie this. The J gene is TRBJ2-3, the V gene TRBV7-9; D call uncertain. CDR3 length: 13 residues. CDR1 and CDR2 from the germline V gene are SEHNR and FQNEAQ (reference sequence). The CDR3 DNA sequence: TGTTCCAGCAGCTTAATCGTTACAAATACGCAGTATTTT. Translated: CSSSLIVTNTQYF. Supplemented by reference TRBV7-9 and TRBJ2-3, the full variable domain reads DTGVSQNPRHKITKRGQNVTFRCDPISEHNRLYWYRQTLGQGPEFLTYFQNEAQLEKSRLLSDRFSAERPKGSFSTLEIQRTEQGDSAMYLCSSSLIVTNTQYFGPGTRLTVL.

This clonotype was detected once. V is TRBV28 and J is TRBJ2-7; 8 bases align to TRBD2. After removal of 7 bases from V and 0 bases from J, the junction contained 14 bases not matched to a gene. There are 17 residues in the CDR3. CDR1 is MDHEN and CDR2 is SYDVKM in the germline V gene. In nucleotides, the CDR3 is TGTGCCAGCACCGAGGGTCCGGGACTAGGCCGCTCCTACGAGCAGTACTTC. It translates to CASTEGPGLGRSYEQYF.

The chain couples TRBV6-6 to TRBJ1-6; TRBD1 might be the D (6 bases). The ends were cut back, 6 bases at V and 3 bases at J, with 15 bases in the middle. Germline V CDR1 and CDR2: MNHNY, SVGAGI (reference sequence). This CDR3 is 16 amino acids long. CDR3 loop: CASSNTPGDYNSPLHF. The CDR3 nucleotides read TGTGCCAGCAGCAACACCCCAGGGGACTATAATTCACCCCTCCACTTT.

This clonotype was seen more than once but under ten times. This sequence joins TRBV4-1 and TRBJ2-3, with D possibly TRBD1 on 6 matching bases. Trimming took off 2 bases at V and 0 bases at J, with 12 bases between the two ends. This CDR3 is built from 16 residues. The germline V gene has CDR1 MGHRA and CDR2 YSYEKL. This chain's CDR3 is CASSQRSGTSTDTQYF. The DNA for the CDR3 is TGCGCCAGCAGCCAAAGGTCCGGGACAAGCACAGATACGCAGTATTTT.

The gene calls are TRBV2 and TRBJ1-6; D is unclear. Germline CDR1 reads SNHLY; CDR2 reads FYNNEI. The CDR3 runs 13 residues. Trimming took off 1 base at V and 7 bases at J, with 5 bases between the two ends. CDR3 region: CASSEGVNSPLHF. The CDR3 nucleotides read TGTGCCAGCAGTGAAGGGGTCAATTCACCCCTCCACTTT.

This clonotype was found a few times. The J gene is TRBJ1-2, the V gene TRBV7-2, with TRBD1 matching 8 bases. Germline-derived CDR1 and CDR2 are SGHTA and FQGNSA. This CDR3 contains 15 residues. Germline trimming cut 0 bases from V and 5 bases from J; bases unmatched to any gene: 5. The CDR3 region has the DNA TGTGCCAGCAGCTTAGCCAGGGACAGGTCTTATGGCTACACCTTC. This codes for CASSLARDRSYGYTF.

This clonotype was seen repeatedly, ten times or more. The rearrangement uses TRBV10-3 and TRBJ2-5; 10 positions agree with TRBD2. The trim removed 7 bases at V and 1 base at J, leaving 3 bases unmatched. CDR3 length: 14 amino acids. Germline CDR1 and CDR2: ENHRY and SYGVKD. The chain's CDR3 is CAIIRTSGQETQYF. The CDR3 bases are TGTGCCATCATTCGGACTAGCGGCCAAGAGACCCAGTACTTC.